This T cell receptor (beta chain) appears in the sequencing data of a study of blood T cell repertoires in COVID-19. Individuals aged 18 to 89 years were recruited from roughly 22 US areas. Assay used: immunoSEQ multiplex PCR; TCRdb lists only in-frame clones, some missing. The repertoire has about 140,000 clones, 75% to 80% of them found once; the top ten carry under 3%. The CDR3 is 13 residues long. The germline gives CDR1 WNHNN, CDR2 SYGVQD (reference sequence). Trimming took off 4 bases at V and 4 bases at J, with 10 bases between the two ends. Source material: PBMCs or T cells enriched from blood (not recorded which). The receptor was derived from a woman aged 45-65 years who had recovered from COVID-19. The V gene is TRBV10-1, the J gene TRBJ1-1; D may be TRBD1 (6 bases). CDR3 amino acids: CASSGRGSTEAFF. The CDR3 DNA reads TGCGCCAGCAGTGGCAGGGGTAGCACTGAAGCTTTCTTT.